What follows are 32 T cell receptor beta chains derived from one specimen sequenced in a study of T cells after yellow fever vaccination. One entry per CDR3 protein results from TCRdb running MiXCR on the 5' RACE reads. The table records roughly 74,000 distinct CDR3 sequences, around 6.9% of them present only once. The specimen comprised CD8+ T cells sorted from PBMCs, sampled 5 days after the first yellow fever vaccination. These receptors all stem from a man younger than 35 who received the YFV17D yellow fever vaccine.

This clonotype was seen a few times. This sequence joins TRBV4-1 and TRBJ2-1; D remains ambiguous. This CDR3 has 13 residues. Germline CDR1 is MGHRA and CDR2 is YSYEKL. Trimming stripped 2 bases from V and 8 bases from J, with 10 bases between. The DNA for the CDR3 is TGCGCCAGCAGCCAAAGAGAGGTCCATGAGCAGTTCTTC. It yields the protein CASSQREVHEQFF.

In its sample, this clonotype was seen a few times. The CDR3 DNA reads as TGTGCCACCAGCAGAACTCTGAGCGATGGCTACACCTTC. It specifies CATSRTLSDGYTF. V is TRBV15 and J is TRBJ1-2, with D hard to call. The CDR3 has 13 amino acids. V dropped 2 bases and J dropped 6 bases, with 10 bases sitting between them. Germline V gene data show CDR1 as LNHNV and CDR2 as YYDKDF (reference sequence). The full variable domain, completed using reference TRBV15 and TRBJ1-2, is DAMVIQNPRYQVTQFGKPVTLSCSQTLNHNVMYWYQQKSSQAPKLLFHYYDKDFNNEADTPDNFQSRRPNTSFCFLDIRSPGLGDTAMYLCATSRTLSDGYTFGSGTRLTVV.

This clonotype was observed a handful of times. CDR3 protein: CASSDPVAGRYGYTF. CDR3 sequence (DNA): TGTGCCAGCTCCGATCCGGTCGCAGGGAGGTATGGCTACACCTTC. The chain has TRBV18 and TRBJ1-2; D is perhaps TRBD1 (5 bases). Germline CDR1 is KGHSH and CDR2 is LQKENI. The V gene lost 6 bases and the J gene lost 5 bases, with 19 bases spanning the gap. The CDR3 extends over 15 amino acids.

CDR3 in amino acids: CASRGTSGGYEQFF. CDR3 in DNA: TGTGCCAGCCGTGGGACTAGCGGGGGGTATGAGCAGTTCTTC. The chain couples TRBV6-2 or TRBV6-3 to TRBJ2-1, with 15 nucleotides matching TRBD2. Germline CDR1 MNHEY, CDR2 SVGEGT. The CDR3 spans 14 residues. Trimming cost V 8 bases and J 8 bases; bases outside gene matches: 4.

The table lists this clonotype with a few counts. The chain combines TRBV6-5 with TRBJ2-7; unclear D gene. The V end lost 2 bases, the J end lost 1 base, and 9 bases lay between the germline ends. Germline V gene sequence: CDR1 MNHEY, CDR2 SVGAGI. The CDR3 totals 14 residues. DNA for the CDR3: TGTGCCAGCAGTTACAAGGAACAGTCCTACGAGCAGTACGTC. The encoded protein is CASSYKEQSYEQYV.

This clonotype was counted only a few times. The CDR3, as DNA: TGTGCCAGCAGCCAAGAGCAGGCCGTGGGCAATCAGCCCCAGCATTTT. It encodes CASSQEQAVGNQPQHF. The J gene is TRBJ1-5, the V gene TRBV4-2; D call uncertain. CDR3 size: 16 residues. V lost 0 bases, J lost 2 bases, and 11 bases lay in between. CDR1 and CDR2 from the germline V gene are LGHNA and YNFKEQ.

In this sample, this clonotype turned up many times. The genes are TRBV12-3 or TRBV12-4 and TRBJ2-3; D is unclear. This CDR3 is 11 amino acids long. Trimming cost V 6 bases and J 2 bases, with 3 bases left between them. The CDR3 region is CASRHTDTQYF. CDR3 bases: TGTGCCAGCAGACACACAGATACGCAGTATTTT.

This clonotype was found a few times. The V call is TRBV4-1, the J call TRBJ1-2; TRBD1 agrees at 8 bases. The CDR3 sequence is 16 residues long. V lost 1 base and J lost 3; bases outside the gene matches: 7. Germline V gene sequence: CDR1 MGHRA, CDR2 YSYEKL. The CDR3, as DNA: TGCGCCAGCAGCCAAGCCCGGGACAGGAGCTACTATGGCTACACCTTC. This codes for CASSQARDRSYYGYTF.

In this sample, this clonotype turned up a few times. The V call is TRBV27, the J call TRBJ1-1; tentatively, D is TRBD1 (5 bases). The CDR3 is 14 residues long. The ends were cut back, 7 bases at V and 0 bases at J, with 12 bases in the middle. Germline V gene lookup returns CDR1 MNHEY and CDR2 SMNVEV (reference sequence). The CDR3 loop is CASISGLMNTEAFF. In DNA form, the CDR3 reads TGTGCCAGCATCTCGGGGCTCATGAACACTGAAGCTTTCTTT.

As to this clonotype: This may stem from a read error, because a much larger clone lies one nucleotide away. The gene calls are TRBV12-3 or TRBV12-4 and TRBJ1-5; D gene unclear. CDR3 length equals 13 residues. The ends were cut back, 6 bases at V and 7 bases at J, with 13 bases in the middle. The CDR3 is CASSLAPKQPQHF. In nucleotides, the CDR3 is TGTGCCAGCAGCCTCGCCCCGAAGCAGCCCCAGCATTTT.

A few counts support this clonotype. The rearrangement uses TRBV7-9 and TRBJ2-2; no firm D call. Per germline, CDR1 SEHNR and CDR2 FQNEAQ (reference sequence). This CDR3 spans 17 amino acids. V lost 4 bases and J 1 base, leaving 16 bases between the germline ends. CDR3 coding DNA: TGTGCCAGCAGCTATCGGAGCCCGAACTGGAACACCGGGGAGCTGTTTTTT. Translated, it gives CASSYRSPNWNTGELFF.

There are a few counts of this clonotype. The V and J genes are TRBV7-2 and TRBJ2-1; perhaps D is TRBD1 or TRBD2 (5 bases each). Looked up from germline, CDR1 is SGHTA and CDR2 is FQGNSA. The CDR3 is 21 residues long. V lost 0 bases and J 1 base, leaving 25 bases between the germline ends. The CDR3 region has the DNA TGTGCCAGCAGCTTAGCCCATCCCTCCGGTGGGGGTTTTATGTCCTACAATGAGCAGTTCTTC. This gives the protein CASSLAHPSGGGFMSYNEQFF. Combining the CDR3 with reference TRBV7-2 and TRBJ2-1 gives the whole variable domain GAGVSQSPSNKVTEKGKDVELRCDPISGHTALYWYRQSLGQGLEFLIYFQGNSAPDKSGLPSDRFSAERTGGSVSTLTIQRTQQEDSAVYLCASSLAHPSGGGFMSYNEQFFGPGTRLTVL.

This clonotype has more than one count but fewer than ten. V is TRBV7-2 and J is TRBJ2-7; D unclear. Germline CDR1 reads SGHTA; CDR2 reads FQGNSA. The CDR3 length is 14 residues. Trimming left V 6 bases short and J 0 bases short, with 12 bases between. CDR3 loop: CASSPIDVSYEQYV. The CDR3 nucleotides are TGTGCCAGCAGTCCAATCGACGTCTCCTACGAGCAGTACGTC.

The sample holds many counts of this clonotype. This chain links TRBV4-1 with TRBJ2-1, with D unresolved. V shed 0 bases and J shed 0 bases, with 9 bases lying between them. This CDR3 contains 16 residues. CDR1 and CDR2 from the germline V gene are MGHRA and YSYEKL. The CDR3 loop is CASSQDEVSSYNEQFF. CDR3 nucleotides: TGCGCCAGCAGCCAAGATGAGGTTAGCTCCTACAATGAGCAGTTCTTC.

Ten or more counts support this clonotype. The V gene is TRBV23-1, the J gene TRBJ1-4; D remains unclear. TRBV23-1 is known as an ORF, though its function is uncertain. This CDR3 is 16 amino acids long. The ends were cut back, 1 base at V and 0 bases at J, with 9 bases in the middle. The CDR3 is CASSQFKGATNEKLFF. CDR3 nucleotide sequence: TGCGCCAGCAGTCAATTTAAGGGTGCAACTAATGAAAAACTGTTTTTT.

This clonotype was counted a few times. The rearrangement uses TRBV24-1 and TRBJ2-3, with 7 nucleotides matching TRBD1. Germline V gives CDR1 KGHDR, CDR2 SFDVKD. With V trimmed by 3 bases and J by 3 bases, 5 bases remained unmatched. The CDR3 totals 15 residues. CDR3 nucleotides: TGTGCCACCAGTGATAGACAGGGCCCAACAGATACGCAGTATTTT. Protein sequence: CATSDRQGPTDTQYF.

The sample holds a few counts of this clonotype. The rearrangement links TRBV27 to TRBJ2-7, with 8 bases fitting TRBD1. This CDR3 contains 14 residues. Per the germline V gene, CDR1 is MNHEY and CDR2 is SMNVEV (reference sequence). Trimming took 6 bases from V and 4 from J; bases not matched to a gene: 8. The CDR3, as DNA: TGTGCCAGCAGACCCGGACAGGGCATATACGAGCAGTACGTC. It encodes CASRPGQGIYEQYV.

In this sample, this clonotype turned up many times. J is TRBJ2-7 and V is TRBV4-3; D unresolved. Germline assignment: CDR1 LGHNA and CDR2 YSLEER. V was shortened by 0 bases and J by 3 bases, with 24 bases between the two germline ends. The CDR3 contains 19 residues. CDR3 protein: CASSQDHHGMSSTDYEQYF. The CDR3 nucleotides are TGCGCCAGCAGCCAAGATCATCATGGAATGAGCTCCACCGACTACGAGCAGTACTTC.

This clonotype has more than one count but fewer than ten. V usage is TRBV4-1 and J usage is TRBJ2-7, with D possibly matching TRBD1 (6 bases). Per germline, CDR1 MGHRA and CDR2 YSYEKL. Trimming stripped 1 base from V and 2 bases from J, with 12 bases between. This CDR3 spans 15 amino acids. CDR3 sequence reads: CASSQVDTGTYEQYF. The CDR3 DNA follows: TGCGCCAGCAGCCAAGTAGATACAGGGACCTACGAGCAGTACTTC.

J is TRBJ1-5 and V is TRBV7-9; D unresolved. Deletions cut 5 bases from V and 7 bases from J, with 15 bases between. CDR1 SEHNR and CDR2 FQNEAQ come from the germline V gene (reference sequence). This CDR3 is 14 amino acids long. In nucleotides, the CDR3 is TGTGCCAGCAGCCTAAACTCGGGCGGGCAGCCCCAGCATTTT. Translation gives CASSLNSGGQPQHF.

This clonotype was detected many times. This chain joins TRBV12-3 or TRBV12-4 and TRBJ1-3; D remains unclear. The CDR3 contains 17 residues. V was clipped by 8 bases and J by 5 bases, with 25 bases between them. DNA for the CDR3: TGTGCCAGCCCCCCTAGCGGAGTCGGTTCGACAAGAAACACCATATATTTT. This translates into CASPPSGVGSTRNTIYF.

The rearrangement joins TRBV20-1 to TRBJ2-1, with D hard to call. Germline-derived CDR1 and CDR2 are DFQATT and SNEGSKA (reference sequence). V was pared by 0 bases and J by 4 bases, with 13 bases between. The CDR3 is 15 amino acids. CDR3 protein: CSARDITDPYNEQFF. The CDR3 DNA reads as TGCAGTGCTAGAGATATAACGGACCCGTACAATGAGCAGTTCTTC.

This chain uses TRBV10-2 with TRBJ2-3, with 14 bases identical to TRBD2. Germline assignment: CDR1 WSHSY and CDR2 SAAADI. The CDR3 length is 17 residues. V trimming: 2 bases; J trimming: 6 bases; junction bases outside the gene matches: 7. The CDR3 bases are TGCGCCAGCAGTGAGCCGGGACTAGCGGGGGCCTGGGATACGCAGTATTTT. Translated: CASSEPGLAGAWDTQYF.

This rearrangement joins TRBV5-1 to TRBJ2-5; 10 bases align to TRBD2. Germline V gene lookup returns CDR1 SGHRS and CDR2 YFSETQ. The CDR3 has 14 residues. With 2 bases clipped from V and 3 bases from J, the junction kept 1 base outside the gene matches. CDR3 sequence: CASSFLAGEETQYF. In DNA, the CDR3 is TGCGCCAGCAGCTTTCTAGCGGGGGAAGAGACCCAGTACTTC.

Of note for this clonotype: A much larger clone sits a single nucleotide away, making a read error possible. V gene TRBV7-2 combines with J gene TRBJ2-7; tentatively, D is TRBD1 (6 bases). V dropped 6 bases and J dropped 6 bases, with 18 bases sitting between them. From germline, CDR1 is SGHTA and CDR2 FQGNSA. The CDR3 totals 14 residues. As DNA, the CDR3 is TGTGCCAGCAGACCCGACAGGTATTTGTCCGAGCAGTACTTC. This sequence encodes CASRPDRYLSEQYF.

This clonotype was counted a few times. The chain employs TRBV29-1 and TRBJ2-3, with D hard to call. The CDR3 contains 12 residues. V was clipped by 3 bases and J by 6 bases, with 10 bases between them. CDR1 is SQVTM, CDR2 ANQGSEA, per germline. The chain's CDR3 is CSVEVGEDTQYF. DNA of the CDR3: TGCAGCGTTGAGGTGGGCGAGGATACGCAGTATTTT.

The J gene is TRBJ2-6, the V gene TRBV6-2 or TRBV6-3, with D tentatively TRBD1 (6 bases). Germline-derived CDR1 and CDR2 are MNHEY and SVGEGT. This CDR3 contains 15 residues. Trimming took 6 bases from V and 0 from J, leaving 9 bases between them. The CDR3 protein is CASSTGSSGANVLTF. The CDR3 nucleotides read TGTGCCAGCAGCACAGGGAGCTCTGGGGCCAACGTCCTGACTTTC.

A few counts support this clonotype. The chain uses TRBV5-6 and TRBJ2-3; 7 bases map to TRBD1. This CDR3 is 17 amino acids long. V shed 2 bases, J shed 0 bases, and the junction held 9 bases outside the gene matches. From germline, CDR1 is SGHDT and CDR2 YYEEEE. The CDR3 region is CASSLRLDRLSTDTQYF. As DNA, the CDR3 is TGTGCCAGCAGCTTACGTCTGGACAGGCTTAGCACAGATACGCAGTATTTT.

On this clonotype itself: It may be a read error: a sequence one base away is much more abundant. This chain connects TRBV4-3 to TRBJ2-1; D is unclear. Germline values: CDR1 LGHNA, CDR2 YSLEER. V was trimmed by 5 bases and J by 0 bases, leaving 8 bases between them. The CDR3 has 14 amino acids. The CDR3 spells CASSEKSSYNEQFF. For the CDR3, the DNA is TGCGCCAGCAGCGAAAAGAGCTCCTACAATGAGCAGTTCTTC.

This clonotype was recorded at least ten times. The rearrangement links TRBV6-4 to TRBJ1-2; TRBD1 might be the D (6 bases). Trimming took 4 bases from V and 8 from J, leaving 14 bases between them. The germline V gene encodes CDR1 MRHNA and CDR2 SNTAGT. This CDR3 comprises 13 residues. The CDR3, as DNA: TGTGCCAGCAGTGGTCGGGAGGGGGAAGGCTACACCTTC. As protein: CASSGREGEGYTF.

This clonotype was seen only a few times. DNA of the CDR3: TGTGCCAGCAGCTCCAGGGACGGAATTGGAAACACCATATATTTT. Translated: CASSSRDGIGNTIYF. This rearrangement joins TRBV7-9 to TRBJ1-3, with D possibly matching TRBD1 (5 bases). Between the trimmed V and J ends, which lost 4 bases and 3 bases, there was a span of 13 bases. Germline loops: CDR1 SEHNR, CDR2 FQNEAQ (reference sequence). This CDR3 has 15 amino acids.

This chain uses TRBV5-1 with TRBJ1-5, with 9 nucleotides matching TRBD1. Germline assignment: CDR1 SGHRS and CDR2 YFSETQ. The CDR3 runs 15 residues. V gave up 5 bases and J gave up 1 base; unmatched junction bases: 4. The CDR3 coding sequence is TGCGCCAGCAGGCTGGGGACAGGGAGCAATCAGCCCCAGCATTTT. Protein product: CASRLGTGSNQPQHF.